Listed here is a single T cell receptor (beta chain). V lost 2 bases, J lost 0 bases, and 8 bases stayed unmatched. The CDR3 sequence is 17 residues long. In germline, CDR1 is LGHDT, CDR2 YNNKEL (reference sequence). The data stem from a study of blood T cell repertoires in COVID-19. In the study overall: PBMCs, B-cell-depleted T cells, or T cells provided the cDNA or gDNA that made up the material.

Original data processing: Amplifying reference gene primers gave estimates of nucleated cell counts. Using immunoSEQ multiplex PCR, the repertoire was profiled, and TCRdb retains in-frame clones only, with some absent. The D gene and trimming were derived from the DNA, and the V and J assignments and clone size from that table. The top ten hold 9.9% of the sample, which has fewer than 350,000 clones, approximately 88% seen once. This receptor was obtained from a man aged 25-45 years with COVID-19, enrolled during active disease. The chain links TRBV3-1 (or the pseudogene TRBV3-2) to TRBJ2-3, with 7 bases aligning to TRBD2. The material sequenced was peripheral blood. The CDR3 DNA follows: TGTGCCAGCAGCCAATTAATCCTAGCGGCTAGCACAGATACGCAGTATTTT. Encoded protein: CASSQLILAASTDTQYF.